This T cell receptor (beta chain) is drawn from a study of blood T cell repertoires in COVID-19. In the study overall: Material from acute and convalescent COVID-19 was sourced from the United States, Italy and Spain. T cells, B-cell-depleted T cells, or PBMCs supplied cDNA or gDNA.

The table lists this clone with a few counts. Source study methods: How many nucleated cells were present was estimated from reference gene primer amplification. Profiling relied on immunoSEQ multiplex PCR, and the TCRdb table lists in-frame clones only, not all of them. The V and J calls and the clone size are those of that table, but D and trimming were determined from the DNA. The data hold fewer than 65,000 clones, with under 95% observed a single time. Trimming pared 0 bases from V and 6 bases from J, leaving 7 bases between. The CDR3 runs to 14 residues. Germline-derived CDR1 and CDR2 are SGHNT and YYREEE (reference sequence).

Sequences were obtained from peripheral blood. The V and J genes are TRBV5-4 and TRBJ1-6; D ambiguous. The receptor's source is a human donor in a cohort sampled during active COVID-19. In nucleotides, the CDR3 is TGTGCCAGCAGCTTGGCGGTGGTTAATTCACCCCTCCACTTT. Translated: CASSLAVVNSPLHF.